This T cell receptor beta chain is drawn from a study of blood T cells in healthy people across ages. Together with a sample-barcoded 5' primer, a J-beta primer mix was included in a second PCR lasting about 7 to 11 cycles. Each cDNA molecule carried a tag from a template-switch adaptor that contained 12 random nucleotides. TCRdb re-called the 5' RACE reads with MiXCR, one entry per CDR3 protein. In the table there are fewer than 2 million distinct CDR3 sequences, about two fifths of which are singletons. Study conclusions and caveats: With unsorted PBMCs, a conclusive comparison of naive versus antigen-experienced cells was not possible.

This CDR3 region has 14 residues. CDR1 is SGHDT, CDR2 YYEEEE, per germline. Trimming stripped 2 bases from V and 5 bases from J, with 11 bases between. Of note for this clonotype: The target antigen is unknown.

This sequence was found in a human donor in good health. This chain connects TRBV5-6 to TRBJ2-1; weak D call: TRBD1 (6 bases). The specimen was blood. The DNA for the CDR3 is TGTGCCAGCAGCTTCTATAGGACAGACAATGAGCAGTTCTTC. It codes for CASSFYRTDNEQFF.